A selection of T cell receptor beta chains follows, all from one sample in a study of blood T cells in healthy people across ages. Each CDR3 protein is one row after TCRdb ran MiXCR on the 5' RACE reads. Found here are more than 1,000,000 distinct CDR3 sequences, approximately 25% of them singletons; the top ten hold less than 0.75%. This same sample was also taken into another study, of T cells of mothers and their children.

Input material: blood. The receptors come from a girl aged 2 to 10 in good health. CDR3s include the opening cysteine and the closing phenylalanine or tryptophan. Fields, in order: clone size, D gene, J gene, V gene, CDR3 protein, CDR3 DNA. D genes are given only for firm matches. Clone size is shown for a subset of rows, as once, few, many or a class of expanded clone.

clone size: few
D gene: TRBD2
J gene: TRBJ2-1
V gene: TRBV4-1
CDR3 protein: CASSQELAGGVVTGEQFF
CDR3 DNA: TGCGCCAGCAGCCAAGAACTAGCGGGAGGGGTAGTTACTGGAGAGCAGTTCTTC

clone size: -
D gene: -
J gene: TRBJ2-1
V gene: TRBV5-1
CDR3 protein: CASTSSGEQFF
CDR3 DNA: TGCGCCAGCACCTCATCTGGGGAGCAGTTCTTC

clone size: once
D gene: -
J gene: TRBJ2-7
V gene: TRBV5-1
CDR3 protein: CASSLGGYNEEFF
CDR3 DNA: TGCGCCAGCAGCTTGGGGGGGTACAATGAGGAGTTCTTC

clone size: -
D gene: -
J gene: TRBJ2-7
V gene: TRBV7-2
CDR3 protein: CASGLSRPNNEQYF
CDR3 DNA: TGTGCCAGCGGCTTATCGCGGCCCAATAACGAGCAGTACTTC

clone size: -
D gene: TRBD1
J gene: TRBJ2-1
V gene: TRBV12-3/TRBV12-4
CDR3 protein: CASSLQTGVGQFF
CDR3 DNA: TGTGCCAGCAGTTTGCAAACAGGGGTCGGGCAGTTCTTC

clone size: -
D gene: -
J gene: TRBJ2-1
V gene: TRBV4-2
CDR3 protein: CASSPSEGGNYNEQFF
CDR3 DNA: TGTGCCAGCAGTCCGTCTGAAGGGGGGAACTACAATGAGCAGTTCTTC

clone size: -
D gene: TRBD2
J gene: TRBJ2-5
V gene: TRBV20-1
CDR3 protein: CSARAWPSGEETQYF
CDR3 DNA: TGCAGTGCTAGAGCTTGGCCTAGCGGGGAGGAGACCCAGTACTTC

clone size: few
D gene: TRBD2
J gene: TRBJ2-7
V gene: TRBV27
CDR3 protein: CASSFIAGGYEQYF
CDR3 DNA: TGTGCCAGCAGTTTCATAGCGGGGGGATACGAGCAGTACTTC

clone size: -
D gene: -
J gene: TRBJ2-5
V gene: TRBV12-3/TRBV12-4
CDR3 protein: CASSRGHRETQYF
CDR3 DNA: TGTGCCAGCAGCCGCGGACATAGGGAGACCCAGTACTTC

clone size: -
D gene: -
J gene: TRBJ1-2
V gene: TRBV28
CDR3 protein: CTSSLAQGLGYGYTF
CDR3 DNA: TGTACCAGCAGTCTAGCCCAGGGGCTGGGATATGGCTACACCTTC

clone size: -
D gene: TRBD2
J gene: TRBJ2-7
V gene: TRBV20-1
CDR3 protein: CSARGTSGGRYQDEQYF
CDR3 DNA: TGCAGTGCTAGAGGGACTAGCGGGGGGAGGTATCAGGACGAGCAGTACTTC

clone size: -
D gene: -
J gene: TRBJ1-5
V gene: TRBV29-1
CDR3 protein: CSGGFVNQPQHF
CDR3 DNA: TGCAGCGGGGGTTTTGTCAATCAGCCCCAGCATTTT

clone size: -
D gene: -
J gene: TRBJ2-3
V gene: TRBV7-2
CDR3 protein: CASSLDGPGDGDTQYF
CDR3 DNA: TGTGCCAGCAGCTTAGACGGTCCGGGAGATGGAGATACGCAGTATTTT

clone size: few
D gene: -
J gene: TRBJ2-7
V gene: TRBV15
CDR3 protein: CATSRDWDKKGSGYEQYF
CDR3 DNA: TGTGCCACCAGCAGAGATTGGGATAAGAAGGGTTCGGGTTACGAGCAGTACTTC

clone size: -
D gene: TRBD2
J gene: TRBJ2-5
V gene: TRBV20-1
CDR3 protein: CSAEPTSGGFFFRETQYF
CDR3 DNA: TGCAGTGCTGAACCTACTAGCGGGGGGTTTTTCTTTCGGGAGACCCAGTACTTC

clone size: -
D gene: TRBD1
J gene: TRBJ2-5
V gene: TRBV29-1
CDR3 protein: CSARDREPYYEQHF
CDR3 DNA: TGCAGCGCTCGGGACAGGGAACCGTACTACGAGCAGCACTTC

clone size: -
D gene: -
J gene: TRBJ1-2
V gene: TRBV5-1
CDR3 protein: CASSPRQEQGYGYTF
CDR3 DNA: TGCGCCAGCAGCCCCCGACAGGAACAAGGCTATGGCTACACCTTC

clone size: -
D gene: TRBD1
J gene: TRBJ2-1
V gene: TRBV2
CDR3 protein: CASDFRDRAFLGQFF
CDR3 DNA: TGTGCCAGCGATTTCCGGGACAGGGCCTTCTTAGGGCAGTTCTTC

clone size: few
D gene: -
J gene: TRBJ2-5
V gene: TRBV9
CDR3 protein: CASSVQSLGTKAYQETQYF
CDR3 DNA: TGTGCCAGCAGCGTCCAAAGCTTGGGGACAAAGGCGTACCAAGAGACCCAGTACTTC

clone size: -
D gene: -
J gene: TRBJ2-7
V gene: TRBV6-2/TRBV6-3
CDR3 protein: CASRDTHSYEQYF
CDR3 DNA: TGTGCCAGCAGGGACACTCACTCCTACGAGCAGTACTTC

clone size: few
D gene: -
J gene: TRBJ2-7
V gene: TRBV27
CDR3 protein: CASSWGVRSEQYF
CDR3 DNA: TGTGCCAGCAGTTGGGGAGTCCGCTCCGAGCAGTACTTC

clone size: -
D gene: TRBD2
J gene: TRBJ2-5
V gene: TRBV28
CDR3 protein: CASRKSLAGGQETQYF
CDR3 DNA: TGTGCCAGCCGAAAGTCACTAGCGGGAGGACAAGAGACCCAGTACTTC

clone size: -
D gene: TRBD1
J gene: TRBJ2-1
V gene: TRBV20-1
CDR3 protein: CSAEGTGGPNEQFF
CDR3 DNA: TGCAGTGCTGAAGGGACAGGGGGTCCCAATGAGCAGTTCTTC

clone size: -
D gene: TRBD2
J gene: TRBJ2-7
V gene: TRBV7-6
CDR3 protein: CASSRTGTRWEGEQYF
CDR3 DNA: TGTGCCAGCAGCAGAACCGGGACTCGGTGGGAGGGCGAGCAGTACTTC

clone size: few
D gene: -
J gene: TRBJ2-4
V gene: TRBV28
CDR3 protein: CASSLTKNIQYF
CDR3 DNA: TGTGCCAGCAGTTTGACCAAAAACATTCAGTACTTC

clone size: few
D gene: -
J gene: TRBJ2-7
V gene: TRBV3-1
CDR3 protein: CASSQEGGMAYEQYF
CDR3 DNA: TGTGCCAGCAGCCAAGAAGGTGGGATGGCCTACGAGCAGTACTTC

clone size: few
D gene: -
J gene: TRBJ2-1
V gene: TRBV12-3/TRBV12-4
CDR3 protein: CASSHNGFQFF
CDR3 DNA: TGTGCCAGCAGTCATAATGGTTTTCAGTTCTTC

clone size: -
D gene: TRBD2
J gene: TRBJ2-1
V gene: TRBV29-1
CDR3 protein: CSTSTGTIWNEQFF
CDR3 DNA: TGCAGCACCTCAACCGGGACTATCTGGAATGAGCAGTTCTTC

clone size: few
D gene: TRBD2
J gene: TRBJ2-5
V gene: TRBV6-6
CDR3 protein: CASTGLETLYF
CDR3 DNA: TGTGCCAGCACCGGACTAGAGACCCTGTACTTC

clone size: few
D gene: -
J gene: TRBJ1-6
V gene: TRBV29-1
CDR3 protein: CSVESRTASSLHF
CDR3 DNA: TGCAGCGTTGAATCAAGGACAGCCTCATCCCTCCACTTT

clone size: few
D gene: TRBD2
J gene: TRBJ2-5
V gene: TRBV7-8
CDR3 protein: CASSFSGRDVTQYF
CDR3 DNA: TGTGCCAGCAGCTTTAGCGGGAGGGATGTGACCCAGTACTTC

clone size: few
D gene: -
J gene: TRBJ1-4
V gene: TRBV7-2
CDR3 protein: CASSAGYGPTNEKLFF
CDR3 DNA: TGTGCCAGCAGCGCCGGTTACGGACCAACTAATGAAAAACTGTTTTTT

clone size: few
D gene: TRBD2
J gene: TRBJ2-3
V gene: TRBV3-1
CDR3 protein: CASSQVTRTSGLTDTQYF
CDR3 DNA: TGTGCCAGCAGCCAAGTAACTCGGACTAGCGGGCTCACAGATACGCAGTATTTT

clone size: few
D gene: TRBD2
J gene: TRBJ2-4
V gene: TRBV25-1
CDR3 protein: CASIGTSPSNIQYF
CDR3 DNA: TGTGCCAGCATAGGGACTAGCCCTTCCAACATTCAGTACTTC

clone size: few
D gene: -
J gene: TRBJ2-7
V gene: TRBV27
CDR3 protein: CASSLSGRRSYEQYF
CDR3 DNA: TGTGCCAGCAGTTTATCGGGACGTCGCTCCTACGAGCAGTACTTC

clone size: -
D gene: -
J gene: TRBJ1-3
V gene: TRBV29-1
CDR3 protein: CSVAAGNTIYF
CDR3 DNA: TGCAGCGTTGCGGCCGGAAACACCATATATTTT

clone size: few
D gene: -
J gene: TRBJ1-1
V gene: TRBV11-2
CDR3 protein: CASSFHLLEAFF
CDR3 DNA: TGTGCCAGCAGCTTTCATCTCCTTGAAGCTTTCTTT

clone size: many
D gene: -
J gene: TRBJ2-1
V gene: TRBV5-1
CDR3 protein: CASSLSGSSYNEQFF
CDR3 DNA: TGTGCCAGCAGCTTATCCGGAAGCTCCTACAATGAGCAGTTCTTC

clone size: few
D gene: TRBD1
J gene: TRBJ2-7
V gene: TRBV4-3
CDR3 protein: CASSQDWTGHSYEQYF
CDR3 DNA: TGCGCCAGCAGCCAAGATTGGACAGGGCACTCCTACGAGCAGTACTTC

clone size: few
D gene: TRBD1
J gene: TRBJ2-3
V gene: TRBV11-2
CDR3 protein: CASSPTGVGWTDTQYF
CDR3 DNA: TGTGCCAGCAGCCCGACAGGGGTGGGTTGGACAGATACGCAGTATTTT

clone size: -
D gene: -
J gene: TRBJ2-3
V gene: TRBV20-1
CDR3 protein: CSAGGAFSTDTQYF
CDR3 DNA: TGCAGTGCTGGGGGCGCATTTAGCACAGATACGCAGTATTTT

clone size: -
D gene: TRBD2
J gene: TRBJ2-5
V gene: TRBV24-1
CDR3 protein: CATSDPSGGRKETQYF
CDR3 DNA: TGTGCCACCAGTGACCCTAGCGGGGGGCGGAAAGAGACCCAGTACTTC

clone size: -
D gene: -
J gene: TRBJ2-3
V gene: TRBV10-3
CDR3 protein: CAIRRTFADTQYF
CDR3 DNA: TGTGCCATCAGGAGGACTTTTGCAGATACGCAGTATTTT

clone size: few
D gene: -
J gene: TRBJ1-2
V gene: TRBV20-1
CDR3 protein: CSAPKRGDGYTF
CDR3 DNA: TGCAGTGCCCCCAAACGAGGGGATGGCTACACCTTC

clone size: few
D gene: TRBD2
J gene: TRBJ2-2
V gene: TRBV10-3
CDR3 protein: CAISSAGGAGAGELFF
CDR3 DNA: TGTGCCATCAGTTCAGCGGGGGGGGCCGGCGCCGGGGAGCTGTTTTTT

clone size: -
D gene: -
J gene: TRBJ2-7
V gene: TRBV20-1
CDR3 protein: CSARDHSIHGYEQYF
CDR3 DNA: TGCAGTGCTAGAGATCACTCGATCCATGGATACGAGCAGTACTTC

clone size: -
D gene: -
J gene: TRBJ1-1
V gene: TRBV27
CDR3 protein: CASSLFGLGQISEAFF
CDR3 DNA: TGTGCCAGCAGTTTATTTGGTTTGGGACAAATAAGTGAAGCTTTCTTT

clone size: -
D gene: -
J gene: TRBJ2-1
V gene: TRBV28
CDR3 protein: CASSLGSAGPKQFF
CDR3 DNA: TGTGCCAGCAGTTTAGGTTCCGCGGGCCCCAAGCAGTTCTTC

clone size: -
D gene: -
J gene: TRBJ2-7
V gene: TRBV7-2
CDR3 protein: CASSLELGSAYEQYF
CDR3 DNA: TGTGCCAGCAGCTTAGAACTGGGGAGCGCCTACGAGCAGTACTTC

clone size: few
D gene: TRBD1
J gene: TRBJ1-4
V gene: TRBV27
CDR3 protein: CASSLTAGGGEKLFF
CDR3 DNA: TGTGCCAGCAGTTTAACTGCAGGGGGCGGTGAAAAACTGTTTTTT

clone size: -
D gene: -
J gene: TRBJ2-1
V gene: TRBV7-9
CDR3 protein: CASSFRGRLWGDEQFF
CDR3 DNA: TGTGCCAGCAGCTTCCGGGGCCGCCTTTGGGGCGATGAGCAGTTCTTC

clone size: -
D gene: -
J gene: TRBJ1-3
V gene: TRBV2
CDR3 protein: CASSEALQGGRKGNTIYF
CDR3 DNA: TGTGCCAGCAGTGAAGCGCTTCAAGGGGGGCGAAAAGGAAACACCATATATTTT

clone size: -
D gene: -
J gene: TRBJ2-6
V gene: TRBV5-1
CDR3 protein: CASSLRVSNVLTF
CDR3 DNA: TGCGCCAGCAGCTTGAGGGTTTCCAACGTCCTGACTTTC